In its sample, the clone carrying this T cell receptor (beta chain) was seen a few times. Its antigen remains unknown. TCRdb called the 5' RACE reads again in MiXCR, with one record for every CDR3 protein. The table includes about 320,000 distinct CDR3 sequences, about 6.6% detected once. CDR3 length: 15 amino acids. Trimming shortened V by 3 bases and J by 0 bases, and 12 bases separated the two germline ends. Germline V lookup: CDR1 SGHNT, CDR2 YYREEE (reference sequence). This sample is part of a study of T cells after yellow fever vaccination. General study findings and limits: A small share of clonotypes appeared in both CD4 and CD8 compartments.

The TCR was taken from a man younger than 35 who received the YFV17D yellow fever vaccine. The chain combines TRBV5-4 with TRBJ1-1; D is ambiguous. Specimen: PBMCs, collected approximately 47 days after the first yellow fever vaccination. The CDR3 reads CASSSLMGMNTEAFF. The DNA for the CDR3 is TGTGCCAGCAGCTCGTTAATGGGGATGAACACTGAAGCTTTCTTT.